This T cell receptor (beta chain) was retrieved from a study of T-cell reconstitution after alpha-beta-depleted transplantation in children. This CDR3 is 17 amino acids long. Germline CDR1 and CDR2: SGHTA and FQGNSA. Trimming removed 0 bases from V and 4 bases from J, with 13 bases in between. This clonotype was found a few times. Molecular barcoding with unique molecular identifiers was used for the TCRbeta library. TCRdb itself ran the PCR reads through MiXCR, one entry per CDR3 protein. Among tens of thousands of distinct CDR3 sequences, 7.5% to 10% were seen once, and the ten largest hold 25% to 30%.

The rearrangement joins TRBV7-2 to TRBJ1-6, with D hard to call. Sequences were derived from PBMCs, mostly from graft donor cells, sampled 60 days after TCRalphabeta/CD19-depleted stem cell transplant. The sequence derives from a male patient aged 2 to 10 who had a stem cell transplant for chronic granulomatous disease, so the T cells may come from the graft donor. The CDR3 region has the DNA TGTGCCAGCAGCTTAGCGGGAAATTGGCCTTATAATTCACCCCTCCACTTT. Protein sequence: CASSLAGNWPYNSPLHF.